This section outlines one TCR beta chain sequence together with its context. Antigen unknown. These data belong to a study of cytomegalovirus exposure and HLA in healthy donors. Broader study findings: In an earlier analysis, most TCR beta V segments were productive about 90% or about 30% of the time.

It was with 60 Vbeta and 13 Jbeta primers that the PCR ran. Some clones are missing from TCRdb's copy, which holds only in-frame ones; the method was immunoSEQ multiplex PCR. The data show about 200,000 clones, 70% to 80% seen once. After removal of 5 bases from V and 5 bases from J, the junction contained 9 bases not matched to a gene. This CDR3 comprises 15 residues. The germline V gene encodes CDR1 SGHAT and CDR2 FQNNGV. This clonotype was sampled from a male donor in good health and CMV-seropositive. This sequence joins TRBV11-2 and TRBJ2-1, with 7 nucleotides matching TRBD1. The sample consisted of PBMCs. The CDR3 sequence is CASSPQGQKHNEQFF. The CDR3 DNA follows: TGTGCCAGCAGCCCCCAGGGACAGAAGCACAATGAGCAGTTCTTC.